The entry below gives a single TCR beta chain sequence along with its context. This entry is derived from a study of blood T cell repertoires in COVID-19. As for the study in general: Sample material is recorded as cDNA or gDNA derived from T cells, B-cell-depleted T cells, or PBMCs.

Original data processing: Nucleated cell number was recorded as an estimate derived from reference gene primer amplification. Generated by immunoSEQ multiplex PCR, the TCRdb table keeps only in-frame clones and is missing some. V and J calls and clone size are given by that table; D and trimming were obtained from the DNA. The sample contains about 76,000 clones, 86% of which appear only once. Trimming stripped 2 bases from V and 1 base from J, with 7 bases between. The CDR3 contains 14 residues. Germline CDR1 and CDR2: ENHRY and SYGVKD. The receptor comes from a human donor in a cohort sampled during active COVID-19. Sequenced sample: peripheral blood. The rearrangement links TRBV10-3 to TRBJ2-3; D is possibly TRBD1 (5 bases). The CDR3: CAISEMGRTDTQYF. For the CDR3, the DNA is TGTGCCATCAGTGAGATGGGGCGCACAGATACGCAGTATTTT.